A single sample is the source of the 17 T cell receptor beta chains below, sequenced in a study of Graves' ophthalmopathy and Graves' hyperthyroidism. The sequenced template was RNA, covering the TCR beta CDR3 region. The library came from an HTBI-primed first-round RT-PCR and a second-round multiplex PCR. In TCRdb, the multiplex PCR reads were re-called with MiXCR into one record per CDR3 protein. The data hold 900,000 to 1,200,000 distinct CDR3 sequences, with 35% to 40% observed a single time. The sequencing input was peripheral blood or thyroid tissue (not recorded which). These TCRs come from an adult man with Graves' hyperthyroidism.

This clonotype has ten or more counts. V is TRBV25-1 and J is TRBJ2-5; TRBD2 might be the D (6 bases). Germline CDR1 is MGHDK and CDR2 is SYGVNS. Trimming took off 1 base at V and 2 bases at J, with 14 bases between the two ends. The CDR3 is 16 amino acids. The CDR3 DNA follows: TGTGCCAGCAGTGAATCGGGCCTAGCGCAGCAAGAGACCCAGTACTTC. As protein: CASSESGLAQQETQYF.

The chain carries TRBV5-4 and TRBJ2-5; no firm D call. The CDR3 is made up of 13 amino acids. CDR1 and CDR2 from the germline V gene are SGHNT and YYREEE (reference sequence). The V end was cut by 5 bases, the J end by 1 base, with 9 bases between. CDR3 nucleotide sequence: TGTGCCAGCAGACCACGGATCCAAGAGACCCAGTACTTC. Translating it yields CASRPRIQETQYF.

Note on this clonotype: It may be a read error: a sequence one base away is much more abundant. The J gene is TRBJ1-1, the V gene TRBV7-2; no clear D gene. Trimming pared 9 bases from V and 1 base from J, leaving 9 bases between. CDR1 SGHTA and CDR2 FQGNSA come from the germline V gene. The CDR3 extends over 12 amino acids. Here the CDR3 reads CASARTNTEAFF. Written as DNA, the CDR3 is TGTGCCAGTGCACGGACGAACACTGAAGCTTTCTTT.

V usage is TRBV6-1 and J usage is TRBJ1-5; D is perhaps TRBD1 (6 bases). V gave up 7 bases and J gave up 5 bases, with 12 bases separating them. Germline V CDR1 and CDR2: MNHNS, SASEGT. The CDR3 consists of 13 residues. The CDR3, as DNA: TGTGCCAGCATGGTCAGGGGCCATCAGCCCCAGCATTTT. Translating it yields CASMVRGHQPQHF.

In this sample, this clonotype turned up many times. The chain carries TRBV9 and TRBJ1-4, with unresolved D. Trimming stripped 0 bases from V and 12 bases from J, with 18 bases between. Germline V CDR1 and CDR2: SGDLS, YYNGEE. The CDR3 loop spans 15 amino acids. This CDR3 reads CASSVGVTAGTELFF. The CDR3 DNA sequence: TGTGCCAGCAGCGTAGGGGTAACGGCCGGCACTGAACTGTTTTTT.

The chain links TRBV7-9 to TRBJ1-6, with 10 bases fitting TRBD1. With 5 bases clipped from V and 10 bases from J, the junction kept 5 bases outside the gene matches. The germline V gene has CDR1 SEHNR and CDR2 FQNEAQ (reference sequence). The CDR3 contains 14 residues. The DNA for the CDR3 is TGTGCCAGCAGCGGGACAGGGGAGCGCTCACCCCTCCACTTT. It specifies CASSGTGERSPLHF.

The table lists this clonotype with a count of one. At one of its ends the junction is not consistent with the germline gene, which may arise from a read error. The V call is TRBV25-1, the J call TRBJ1-2; D unresolved. The germline CDR1 and CDR2 sequences are MGHDK and SYGVNS. The CDR3 totals 13 residues. This chain's CDR3 is CAGSMITGYGYTF. CDR3 nucleotides: TGTGCCGGCAGTATGATAACGGGGTATGGCTACACCTTC.

Worth noting for this clonotype: A much bigger clone sits one base away, suggesting this may be a read error. This chain joins TRBV19 and TRBJ1-4, with D uncertain. This CDR3 region has 14 residues. Germline CDR1 and CDR2: LNHDA and SQIVND (reference sequence). CDR3: CASSKRQDNEKVFF. In DNA form, the CDR3 reads TGTGCCAGTAGTAAACGACAAGATAATGAAAAAGTGTTTTTT. Together with reference TRBV19 and TRBJ1-4, the CDR3 gives the full variable domain: DGGITQSPKYLFRKEGQNVTLSCEQNLNHDAMYWYRQDPGQGLRLIYYSQIVNDFQKGDIAEGYSVSREKKESFPLTVTSAQKNPTAFYLCASSKRQDNEKVFFGSGTQLSVL.

This clonotype has ten or more counts. This chain joins TRBV7-3 and TRBJ2-7; D is possibly TRBD1 or TRBD2 (5 bases each). The V end lost 4 bases, the J end lost 4 bases, and 17 bases lay between the germline ends. CDR1 SGHTA and CDR2 FQGTGA come from the germline V gene. This CDR3 has 15 residues. CDR3 sequence: CASSSQPGTPYEQYF. For the CDR3, the DNA is TGTGCCAGCAGCTCCCAGCCGGGGACCCCATACGAGCAGTACTTC.

The chain links TRBV5-1 to TRBJ2-2, with TRBD2 identical over 12 bases. Germline V lookup: CDR1 SGHRS, CDR2 YFSETQ. The CDR3 has 17 amino acids. Unmatched junction bases numbered 7, after V lost 6 bases and J lost 1 base. CDR3 amino acids: CASKGLAGPQNTGELFF. The CDR3 coding sequence is TGCGCCAGCAAGGGACTAGCGGGCCCCCAGAACACCGGGGAGCTGTTTTTT. The full variable domain, with the rest looked up from reference TRBV5-1 and TRBJ2-2, is KAGVTQTPRYLIKTRGQQVTLSCSPISGHRSVSWYQQTPGQGLQFLFEYFSETQRNKGNFPGRFSGRQFSNSRSEMNVSTLELGDSALYLCASKGLAGPQNTGELFFGEGSRLTVL.

This clonotype was recorded at least ten times. This chain connects TRBV7-8 to TRBJ1-2; possibly TRBD1 for D (5 bases). The germline CDR1 and CDR2 sequences are SGHVS and FQNEAQ. The germline V and J ends were trimmed by 1 base and 4 bases, with 13 bases remaining between them. The length of the CDR3 is 15 residues. The CDR3 DNA sequence: TGTGCCAGCAGCTTAGAGGGCAGGGACGGCTATGGCTACACCTTC. Protein sequence: CASSLEGRDGYGYTF.

The rearrangement links TRBV7-2 to TRBJ1-1; TRBD1 is a possible D gene (5 bases). The V gene lost 3 bases and the J gene lost 4 bases, with 9 bases spanning the gap. This CDR3 region has 13 residues. In germline, CDR1 is SGHTA, CDR2 FQGNSA. CDR3 region: CASSFRVVTEAFF. As DNA, the CDR3 is TGTGCCAGCAGCTTCAGGGTTGTCACTGAAGCTTTCTTT.

The chain recombines TRBV20-1 with TRBJ2-5; TRBD2 agrees at 9 bases. The CDR3 extends over 15 amino acids. Germline trimming cut 5 bases from V and 0 bases from J; bases unmatched to any gene: 7. Germline loops: CDR1 DFQATT, CDR2 SNEGSKA (reference sequence). In DNA, the CDR3 is TGCAGTGCTGGATCCCTAGCGGGAAACCAAGAGACCCAGTACTTC. This gives the protein CSAGSLAGNQETQYF.

The V and J genes are TRBV9 and TRBJ1-3, with D unresolved. Germline V lookup: CDR1 SGDLS, CDR2 YYNGEE. The CDR3 sequence is 14 residues long. Trimming removed 0 bases from V and 7 bases from J, with 11 bases in between. The CDR3 nucleotides are TGTGCCAGCAGCGTAGACAGCTCGCCCAACACCATATATTTT. It translates to CASSVDSSPNTIYF.

V is TRBV4-2 and J is TRBJ2-7; TRBD1 matches at 7 bases. Trimming removed 0 bases from V and 0 bases from J; junction bases left unmatched: 5. The CDR3 runs 16 residues. CDR1 is LGHNA, CDR2 YNFKEQ, per germline. This CDR3 is CASSQEGQFRSYEQYF. CDR3 DNA: TGTGCCAGCAGCCAAGAGGGACAGTTCCGCTCCTACGAGCAGTACTTC.

This clonotype was counted at least ten times. The conserved closing phenylalanine or tryptophan is absent in this CDR3, likely reflecting a read error. The DNA is omitted, as the CDR3 cannot be located on it reliably, and the CDR3 follows TCRdb's listing. The chain is built from TRBV20-1 and TRBJ1-2; the table's TRBD1 call for D was not verified on the DNA. Germline-derived CDR1 and CDR2 are DFQATT and SNEGSKA (reference sequence). A total of 11 residues make up the CDR3, ends included. CDR3 protein: CSAPDSPLGVL.

The gene calls are TRBV20-1 and TRBJ2-2, with D possibly TRBD1 on 5 matching bases. V lost 6 bases to trimming and J lost 0 bases, with 17 bases between them. This CDR3 comprises 16 residues. In germline, CDR1 is DFQATT, CDR2 SNEGSKA (reference sequence). CDR3: CSAPEAGRANTGELFF. CDR3 DNA sequence: TGCAGTGCCCCCGAGGCAGGCAGGGCGAACACCGGGGAGCTGTTTTTT.